This T cell receptor beta chain was obtained from a study of CD8 T cells in Susac syndrome. It was with random hexamers that about 0.45 to 1 ug RNA was reverse transcribed. TCRdb redid the calling of the immunoSEQ multiplex PCR reads with MiXCR, one entry per CDR3 protein. The sample has roughly 400,000 distinct CDR3 sequences; approximately 85% are singletons. The clonotype originates from a human donor with multiple sclerosis. The sample comprised CD8+ T cells from PBMCs.

The CDR3 DNA reads TGCGCCAGCATCGAGCCCCTGACAGGGTTCACTGAAGCTTTCTTT. It specifies CASIEPLTGFTEAFF. This sequence joins TRBV10-2 and TRBJ1-1; 7 bases fit TRBD1. The CDR3 is 15 amino acids. V lost 7 bases to trimming and J lost 4 bases; unmatched junction nucleotides: 12. Germline V gene data show CDR1 as WSHSY and CDR2 as SAAADI.